This TCR beta chain was sequenced for a study of cytomegalovirus exposure and HLA in healthy donors. Researchers ran the PCR with 60 Vbeta and 13 Jbeta primers. The authors' processing: A later analysis tallied approximately 87 million unique TCR beta chains, around 10 million of them shared. The protocol was immunoSEQ multiplex PCR, while the TCRdb copy is restricted to in-frame clones and leaves out a portion. That table furnishes V, J and clone size, whereas the DNA furnished D and trimming. The sample yields approximately 170,000 clones, around 78% seen once. Broader study findings: Among CMV-associated TCR beta chains, most appeared HLA-restricted in a later analysis. A prior analysis recorded that most TCR beta V segments were productive about 87% or about 30% of the time.

On this clone: Its antigen is still unknown.

Sequences were obtained from PBMCs. The source is a woman in her thirties or forties in good health and CMV-seronegative.

In DNA, the CDR3 is TGTGCCAGCAGCGGAGGGGCAGGGGCTGGAGAGACCCAGTACTTC. It yields the protein CASSGGAGAGETQYF. The chain uses TRBV9 and TRBJ2-5, with D perhaps TRBD1 (6 bases). In germline, CDR1 is SGDLS, CDR2 YYNGEE. This CDR3 has 15 amino acids. The V end was cut by 3 bases, the J end by 4 bases, with 16 bases between.